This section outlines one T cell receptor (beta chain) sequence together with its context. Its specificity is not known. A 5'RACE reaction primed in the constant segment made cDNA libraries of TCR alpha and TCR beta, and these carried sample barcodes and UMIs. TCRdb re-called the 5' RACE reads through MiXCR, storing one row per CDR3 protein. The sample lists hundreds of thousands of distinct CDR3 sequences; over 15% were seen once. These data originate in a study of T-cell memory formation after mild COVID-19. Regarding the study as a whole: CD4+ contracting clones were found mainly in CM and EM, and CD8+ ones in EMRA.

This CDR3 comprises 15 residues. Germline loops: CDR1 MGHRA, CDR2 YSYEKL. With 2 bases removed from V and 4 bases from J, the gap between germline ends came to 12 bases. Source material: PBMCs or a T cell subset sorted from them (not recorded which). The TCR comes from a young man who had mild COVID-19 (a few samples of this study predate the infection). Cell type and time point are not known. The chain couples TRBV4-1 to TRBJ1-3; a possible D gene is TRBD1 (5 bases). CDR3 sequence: CASSQPTRDGNTIYF. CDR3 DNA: TGCGCCAGCAGCCAACCTACTAGGGACGGAAACACCATATATTTT.